This note documents a single T cell receptor beta chain sequence. Sequence at one end of the junction differs from germline and may be a read error. Some clones are missing from TCRdb's copy, which holds only in-frame ones; the method was immunoSEQ multiplex PCR. This table has roughly 81,000 clones, under 85% appearing once. This sample stems from a study of blood T cell repertoires in COVID-19. The CDR3 extends over 14 amino acids. Germline V CDR1 and CDR2: SSHAT, FNYEAQ (reference sequence). The V call is TRBV7-7, the J call TRBJ2-5; D remains unclear. The source is a woman in her sixties or seventies with acute or convalescent COVID-19. Sequenced: peripheral blood. CDR3 amino acids: CASSHPPPGETQYF. The CDR3, as DNA: TGTGCTAGCAGCCACCCCCCGCCGGGAGAGACCCAGTACTTC.